The present T cell receptor beta chain was sequenced within a study of cytomegalovirus exposure and HLA in healthy donors. General observations from the study: Reportedly, cytomegalovirus status was diagnosed with high sensitivity and specificity. Clusters of TCRs from the first cohort tended to co-occur in the 130 or so validation repertoires (as a later analysis found). Cytomegalovirus-associated status was assigned to 164 TCR beta chains.

Here immunoSEQ multiplex PCR was the method, and the copy in TCRdb shows in-frame clones only, minus some. Of about 180,000 clones in the sample, 86% were seen once. Worth noting for this clone: Its antigen is undetermined.

With 1 base removed from V and 5 bases from J, the gap between germline ends came to 7 bases. The CDR3 runs to 13 residues. Germline-derived CDR1 and CDR2 are LGHNA and YNFKEQ. Sequenced material: PBMCs. The chain uses TRBV4-2 and TRBJ2-3, with D possibly TRBD2 on 6 matching bases. The sequence was obtained from a man between 18 and 35 years old in good health and CMV-seropositive. CDR3 sequence reads: CASSQGREDTQYF. Written as DNA, the CDR3 is TGTGCCAGCAGCCAAGGGCGGGAAGATACGCAGTATTTT.